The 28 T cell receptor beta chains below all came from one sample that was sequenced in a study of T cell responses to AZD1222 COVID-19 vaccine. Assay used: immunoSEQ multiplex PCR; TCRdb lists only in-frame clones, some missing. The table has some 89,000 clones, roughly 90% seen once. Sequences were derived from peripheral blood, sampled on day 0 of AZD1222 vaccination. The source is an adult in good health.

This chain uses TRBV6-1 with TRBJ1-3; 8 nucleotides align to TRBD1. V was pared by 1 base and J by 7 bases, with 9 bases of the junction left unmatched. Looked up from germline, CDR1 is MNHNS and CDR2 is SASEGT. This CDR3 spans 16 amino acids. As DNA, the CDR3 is TGTGCCAGCAGTGAAGAACCGGACAGGGCTAGGAACACCATATATTTT. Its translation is CASSEEPDRARNTIYF.

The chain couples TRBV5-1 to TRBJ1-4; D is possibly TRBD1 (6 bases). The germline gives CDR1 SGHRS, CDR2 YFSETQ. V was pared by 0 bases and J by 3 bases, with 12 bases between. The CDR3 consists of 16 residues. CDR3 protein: CASSLASPGANEKLFF. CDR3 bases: TGCGCCAGCAGCTTGGCCTCCCCAGGGGCTAATGAAAAACTGTTTTTT.

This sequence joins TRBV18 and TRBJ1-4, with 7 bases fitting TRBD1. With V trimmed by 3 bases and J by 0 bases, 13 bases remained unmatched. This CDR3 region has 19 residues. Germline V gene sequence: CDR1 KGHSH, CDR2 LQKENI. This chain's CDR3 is CASSPRIPGQTATNEKLFF. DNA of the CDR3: TGTGCCAGCTCACCCCGAATCCCGGGACAGACTGCAACTAATGAAAAACTGTTTTTT.

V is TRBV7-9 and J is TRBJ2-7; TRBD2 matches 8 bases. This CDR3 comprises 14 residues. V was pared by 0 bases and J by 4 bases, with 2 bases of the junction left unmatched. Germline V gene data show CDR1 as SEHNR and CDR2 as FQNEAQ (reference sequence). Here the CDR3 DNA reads TGTGCCAGCAGCTTAGCCGGGACTAGTTACGAGCAGTACTTC. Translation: CASSLAGTSYEQYF.

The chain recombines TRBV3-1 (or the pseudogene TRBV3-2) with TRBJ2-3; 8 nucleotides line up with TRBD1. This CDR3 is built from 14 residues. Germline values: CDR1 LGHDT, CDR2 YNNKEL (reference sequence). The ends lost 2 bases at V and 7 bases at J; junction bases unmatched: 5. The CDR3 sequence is CASSQTQGANTQYF. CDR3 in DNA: TGTGCCAGCAGCCAAACGCAGGGGGCAAATACGCAGTATTTT.

CDR3 in DNA: TGTGCCAGCAGCCCGGGACCCGGGAGAGAGACCCAGTACTTC. The encoded protein is CASSPGPGRETQYF. The V call is TRBV7-2, the J call TRBJ2-5, with TRBD2 as a possible D gene (6 bases). The V and J ends lost 5 bases and 4 bases respectively, with 14 bases between them. Germline CDR1 SGHTA, CDR2 FQGNSA. The CDR3 consists of 14 residues.

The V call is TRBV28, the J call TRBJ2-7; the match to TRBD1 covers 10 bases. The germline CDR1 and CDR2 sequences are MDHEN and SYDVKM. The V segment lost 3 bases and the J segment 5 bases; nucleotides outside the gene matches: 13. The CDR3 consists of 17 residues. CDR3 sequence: CASSFGGTGEKENEQYF. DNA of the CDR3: TGTGCCAGCAGTTTCGGGGGGACAGGGGAAAAAGAAAACGAGCAGTACTTC.

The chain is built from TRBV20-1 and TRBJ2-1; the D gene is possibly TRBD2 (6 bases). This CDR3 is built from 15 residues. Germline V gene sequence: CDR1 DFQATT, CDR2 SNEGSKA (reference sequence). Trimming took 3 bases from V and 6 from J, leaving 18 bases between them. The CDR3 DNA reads TGCAGTGCTAGTTGGGGGGAGAAGTCCATCAATGAGCAGTTCTTC. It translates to CSASWGEKSINEQFF.

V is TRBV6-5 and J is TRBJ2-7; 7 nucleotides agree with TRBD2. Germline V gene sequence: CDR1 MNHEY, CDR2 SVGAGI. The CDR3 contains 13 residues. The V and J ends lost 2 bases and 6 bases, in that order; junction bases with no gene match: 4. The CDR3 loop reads CASSYGRESEQYF. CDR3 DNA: TGTGCCAGCAGTTACGGGCGGGAGAGCGAGCAGTACTTC.

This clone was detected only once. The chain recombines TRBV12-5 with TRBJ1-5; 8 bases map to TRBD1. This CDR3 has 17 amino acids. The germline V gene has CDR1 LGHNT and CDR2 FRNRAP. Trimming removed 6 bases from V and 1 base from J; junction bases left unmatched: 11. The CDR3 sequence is CASGELTTGASNQPQHF. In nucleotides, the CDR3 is TGTGCTAGTGGGGAGCTAACGACAGGGGCCAGCAATCAGCCCCAGCATTTT.

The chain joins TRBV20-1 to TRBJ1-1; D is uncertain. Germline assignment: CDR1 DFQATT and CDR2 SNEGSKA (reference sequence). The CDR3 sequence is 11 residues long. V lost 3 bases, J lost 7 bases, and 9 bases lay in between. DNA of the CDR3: TGCAGTGCTAGTAGGACGGATGAAGCTTTCTTT. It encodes CSASRTDEAFF.

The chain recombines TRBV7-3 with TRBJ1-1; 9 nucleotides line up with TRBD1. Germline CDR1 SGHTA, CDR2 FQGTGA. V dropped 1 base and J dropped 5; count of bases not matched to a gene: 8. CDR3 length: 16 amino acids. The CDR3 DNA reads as TGTGCCAGCAGCTTAAGGCCGACAGGGGGTGGTACTGAAGCTTTCTTT. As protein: CASSLRPTGGGTEAFF.

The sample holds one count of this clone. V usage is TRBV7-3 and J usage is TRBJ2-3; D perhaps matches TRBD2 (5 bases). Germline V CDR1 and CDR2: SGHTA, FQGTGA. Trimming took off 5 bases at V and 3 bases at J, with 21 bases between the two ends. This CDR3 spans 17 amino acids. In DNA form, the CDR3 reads TGTGCCAGCAGCCGAAGGTTAGGTGGGCCGGGGACAGATACGCAGTATTTT. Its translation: CASSRRLGGPGTDTQYF.

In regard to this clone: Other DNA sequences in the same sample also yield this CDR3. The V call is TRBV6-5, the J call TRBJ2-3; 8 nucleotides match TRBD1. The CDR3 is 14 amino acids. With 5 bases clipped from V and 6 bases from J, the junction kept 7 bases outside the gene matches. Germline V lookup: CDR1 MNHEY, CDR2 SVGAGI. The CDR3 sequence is CASSPRTGTDTQYF. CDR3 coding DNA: TGTGCCAGCAGTCCCCGGACAGGGACGGATACGCAGTATTTT.

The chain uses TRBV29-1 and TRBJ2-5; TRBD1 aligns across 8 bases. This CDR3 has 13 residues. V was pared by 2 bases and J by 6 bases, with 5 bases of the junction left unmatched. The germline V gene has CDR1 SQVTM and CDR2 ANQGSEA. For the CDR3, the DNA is TGCAGCGTTGAACCTGACAGGGGCAAGACCCAGTACTTC. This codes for CSVEPDRGKTQYF. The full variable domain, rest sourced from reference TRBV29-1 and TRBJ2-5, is SAVISQKPSRDICQRGTSLTIQCQVDSQVTMMFWYRQQPGQSLTLIATANQGSEATYESGFVIDKFPISRPNLTFSTLTVSNMSPEDSSIYLCSVEPDRGKTQYFGPGTRLLVL.

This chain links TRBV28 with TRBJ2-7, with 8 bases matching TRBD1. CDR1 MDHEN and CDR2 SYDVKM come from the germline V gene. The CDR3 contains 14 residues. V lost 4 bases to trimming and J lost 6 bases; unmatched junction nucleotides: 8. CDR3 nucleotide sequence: TGTGCCAGCAGTTCGGGACAGGTTCTAAGCGAGCAGTACTTC. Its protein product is CASSSGQVLSEQYF.

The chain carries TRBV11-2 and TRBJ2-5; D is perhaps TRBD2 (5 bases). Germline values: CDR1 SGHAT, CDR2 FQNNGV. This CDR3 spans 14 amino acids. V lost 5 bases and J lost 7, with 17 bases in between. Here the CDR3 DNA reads TGTGCCAGCAGCCGCCCCGGGATAGAGGGGACCCAGTACTTC. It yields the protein CASSRPGIEGTQYF.

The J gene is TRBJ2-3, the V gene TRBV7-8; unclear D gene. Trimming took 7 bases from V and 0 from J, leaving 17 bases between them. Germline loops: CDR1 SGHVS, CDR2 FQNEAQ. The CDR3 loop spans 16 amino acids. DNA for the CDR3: TGTGCCAGCACCCTAGGGCTGATAACCAGCACAGATACGCAGTATTTT. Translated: CASTLGLITSTDTQYF.

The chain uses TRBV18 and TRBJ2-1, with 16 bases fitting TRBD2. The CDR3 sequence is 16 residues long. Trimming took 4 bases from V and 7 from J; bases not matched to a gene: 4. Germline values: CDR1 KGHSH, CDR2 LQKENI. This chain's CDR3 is CASSRPGLAGGNEQFF. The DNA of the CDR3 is TGTGCCAGCTCACGACCGGGACTAGCGGGAGGGAATGAGCAGTTCTTC.

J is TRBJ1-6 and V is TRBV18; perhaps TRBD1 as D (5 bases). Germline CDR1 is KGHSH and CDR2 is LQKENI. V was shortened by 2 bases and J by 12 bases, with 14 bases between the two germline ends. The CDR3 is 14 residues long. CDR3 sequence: CASSPGLGDGPLHF. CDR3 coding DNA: TGTGCCAGCTCACCAGGCTTGGGGGATGGACCCCTCCACTTT.

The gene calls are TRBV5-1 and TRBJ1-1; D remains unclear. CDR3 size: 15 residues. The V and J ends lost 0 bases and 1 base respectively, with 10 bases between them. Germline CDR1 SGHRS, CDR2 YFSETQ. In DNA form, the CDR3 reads TGCGCCAGCAGCTTGGGACCCTCCGAGAACACTGAAGCTTTCTTT. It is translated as CASSLGPSENTEAFF.

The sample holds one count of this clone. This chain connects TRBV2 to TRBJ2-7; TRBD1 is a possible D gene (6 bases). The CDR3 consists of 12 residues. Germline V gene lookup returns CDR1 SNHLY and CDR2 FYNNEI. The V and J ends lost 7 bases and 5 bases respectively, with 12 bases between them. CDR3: CASTPDSHEQYF. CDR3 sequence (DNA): TGTGCCAGCACTCCGGACAGTCACGAGCAGTACTTC.

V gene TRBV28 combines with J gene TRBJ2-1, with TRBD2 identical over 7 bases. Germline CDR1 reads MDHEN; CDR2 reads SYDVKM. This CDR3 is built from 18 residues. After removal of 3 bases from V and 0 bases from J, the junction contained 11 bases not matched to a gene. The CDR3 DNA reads TGTGCCAGCAGTTTGGATCGAGTAGCGGGTAACTCCTACAATGAGCAGTTCTTC. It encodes CASSLDRVAGNSYNEQFF.

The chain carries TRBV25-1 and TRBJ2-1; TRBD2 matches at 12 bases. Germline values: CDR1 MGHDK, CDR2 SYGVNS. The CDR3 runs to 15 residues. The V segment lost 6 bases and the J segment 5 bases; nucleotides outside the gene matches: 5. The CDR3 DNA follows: TGTGCCAGCAGGGCTACTAGCGGGGGGAACAATGAGCAGTTCTTC. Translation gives CASRATSGGNNEQFF.

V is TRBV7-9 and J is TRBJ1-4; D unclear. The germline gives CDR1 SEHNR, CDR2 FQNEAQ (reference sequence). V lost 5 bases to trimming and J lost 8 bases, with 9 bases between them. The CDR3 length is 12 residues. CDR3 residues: CASSLRREKLFF. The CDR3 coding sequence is TGTGCCAGCAGCCTAAGAAGAGAAAAACTGTTTTTT.

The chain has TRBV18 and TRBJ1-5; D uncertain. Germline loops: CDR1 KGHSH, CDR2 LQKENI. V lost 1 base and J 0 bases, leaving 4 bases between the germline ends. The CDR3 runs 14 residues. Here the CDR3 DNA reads TGTGCCAGCTCACCACAAGGTAGCAATCAGCCCCAGCATTTT. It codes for CASSPQGSNQPQHF.

DNA for the CDR3: TGTGCCAGCAGCCTTGGACACCGTACCTACGAGCAGTACTTC. This gives the protein CASSLGHRTYEQYF. The chain recombines TRBV13 with TRBJ2-7; a possible D gene is TRBD1 (5 bases). This CDR3 comprises 14 residues. Germline V gene lookup returns CDR1 PRHDT and CDR2 FYEKMQ (reference sequence). V lost 5 bases to trimming and J lost 2 bases, with 13 bases between them.

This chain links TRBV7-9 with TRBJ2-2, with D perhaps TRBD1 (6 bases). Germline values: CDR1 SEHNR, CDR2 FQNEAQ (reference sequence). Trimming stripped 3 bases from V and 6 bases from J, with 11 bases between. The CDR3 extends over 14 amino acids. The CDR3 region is CASSFYGQSGELFF. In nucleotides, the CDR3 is TGTGCCAGCAGCTTTTATGGACAGTCCGGGGAGCTGTTTTTT.